The present entry profiles one T cell receptor beta chain with its context. From the 5' RACE reads, TCRdb called clonotypes with MiXCR, one entry per CDR3 protein. In the table there are over 95,000 distinct CDR3 sequences, roughly a tenth of which are singletons. Trimming shortened V by 0 bases and J by 6 bases, and 15 bases separated the two germline ends. The germline gives CDR1 MNHNY, CDR2 SVGAGI (reference sequence). The CDR3 extends over 17 amino acids. Described time point: blood at routine non-recurrence follow-up after resection. Material for sequencing was whole RNA from tumor, nontumor lung or frozen PBMC, left unsorted. This entry belongs to a study of spatial heterogeneity in lung cancer.

The chain joins TRBV6-6 to TRBJ1-6, with D perhaps TRBD1 (6 bases). This TCR was recovered from a female donor with early-stage non-small cell lung cancer. Sequencing was performed on PBMCs, taken at follow-up. CDR3 DNA: TGTGCCAGCAGTTACTCGGGGTTAGGGGGGTCTAATTCACCCCTCCACTTT. This sequence encodes CASSYSGLGGSNSPLHF.